The rows below give T cell receptor beta chains drawn from one sample of a study of regulatory T cells in long-lasting Graves disease. One entry per CDR3 protein results from TCRdb running MiXCR on the multiplex PCR reads. This table holds approximately 290,000 distinct CDR3 sequences, 20% to 25% found once. Here the sequenced sample was peripheral blood mononuclear cells (PBMCs), taken when the disease was refractory, from a patient treated with antithyroid drugs. The source is a female donor with Graves disease. CDR3s leave out the opening cysteine and the closing phenylalanine or tryptophan. Fields, in order: CDR3 length, V gene, J gene, CDR3 protein.

>11|TRBV28|TRBJ2-5
ASSRTSYETQY
>14|TRBV7-9|TRBJ1-2
ASSLGGDRGNYGYT
>14|TRBV28|TRBJ1-5
ASSTLRGQYNQPQH
>11|TRBV7-6|TRBJ2-1
ASSLGDLSEQF
>9|TRBV11-2|TRBJ2-7
ASSWNYEQY
>11|TRBV25-1|TRBJ2-7
ASQLAGAIEQY
>11|TRBV6-1|TRBJ2-2
ASTGQGAGELF
>11|TRBV7-9|TRBJ2-5
ASSGTAQETQY
>11|TRBV15|TRBJ2-7
ATSSGSGYEQY
>14|TRBV3-1|TRBJ2-7
ASSQDLLAGAYEQY
>13|TRBV28|TRBJ2-7
ASSRQPDGISEQY
>14|TRBV6-2/TRBV6-3|TRBJ2-7
ASSYSRDTSSYEQY